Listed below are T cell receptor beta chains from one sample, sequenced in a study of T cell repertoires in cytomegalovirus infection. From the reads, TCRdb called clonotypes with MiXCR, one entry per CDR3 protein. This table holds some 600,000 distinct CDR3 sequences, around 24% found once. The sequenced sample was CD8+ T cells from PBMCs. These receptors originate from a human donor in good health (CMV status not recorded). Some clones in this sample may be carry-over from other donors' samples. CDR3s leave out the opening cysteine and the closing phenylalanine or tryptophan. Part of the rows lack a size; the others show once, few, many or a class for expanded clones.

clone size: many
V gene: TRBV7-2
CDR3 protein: ASSFGLGGAYNEQF

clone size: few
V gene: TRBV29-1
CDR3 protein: SVEEADIRKSAYEQY

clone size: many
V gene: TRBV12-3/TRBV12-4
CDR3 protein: ASTSVGQGRQF

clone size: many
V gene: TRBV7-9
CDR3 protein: ASSRGLAGETQY

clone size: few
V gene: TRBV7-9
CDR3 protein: ASSLVRGPANEKLF

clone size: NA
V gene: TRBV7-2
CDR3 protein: ASSQGAFYEQY

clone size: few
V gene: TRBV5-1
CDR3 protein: ASSLLLAGDPARRNEQF

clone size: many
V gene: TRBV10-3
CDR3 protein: AISEVRAPSNQPQH

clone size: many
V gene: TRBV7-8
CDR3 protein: ASSLGTGTVYGYT

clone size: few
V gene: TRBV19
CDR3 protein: ASRRTLEDTQY

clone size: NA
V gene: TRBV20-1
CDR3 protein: SATGHPVSGNTIY

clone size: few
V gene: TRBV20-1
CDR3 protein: SAREFSAGGVETQY

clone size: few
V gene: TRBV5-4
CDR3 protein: ASSLEMSGETQY

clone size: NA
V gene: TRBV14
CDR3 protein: ASSQGGRRTEAF

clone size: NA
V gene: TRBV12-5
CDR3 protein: ASGLSRTGRSEKLF

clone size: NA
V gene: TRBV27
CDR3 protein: ASSFRPQGYEQY

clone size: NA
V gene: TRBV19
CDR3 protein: ASSIVLDSAFGQY

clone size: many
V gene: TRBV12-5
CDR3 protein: ASGYSNEQF

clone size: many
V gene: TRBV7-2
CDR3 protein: ASSLRDTDTDTQY

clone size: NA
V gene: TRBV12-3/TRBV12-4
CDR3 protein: ASRPEGVSGANVLT

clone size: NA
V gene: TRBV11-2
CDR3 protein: ASSYRGDQETQY

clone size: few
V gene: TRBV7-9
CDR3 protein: ASTFPGDTQY

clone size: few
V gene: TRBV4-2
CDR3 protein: ASSQDQNSGNYNEQF

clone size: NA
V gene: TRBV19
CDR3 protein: ASSTYREGTGELF

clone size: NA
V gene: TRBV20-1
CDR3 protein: SAVVEGETQH

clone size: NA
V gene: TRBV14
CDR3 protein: ASSRVLRGPYNEQF

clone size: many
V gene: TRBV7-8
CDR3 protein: ASTLPGLAGGQTDTQY

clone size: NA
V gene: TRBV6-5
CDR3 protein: ASSYSSGGARETQY

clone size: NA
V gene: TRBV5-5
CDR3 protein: ASSSGSRQETQY

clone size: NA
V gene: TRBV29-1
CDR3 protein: SVELFHRDRGHYGYT

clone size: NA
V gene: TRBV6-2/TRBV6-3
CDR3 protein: ASRGDMNTEAF

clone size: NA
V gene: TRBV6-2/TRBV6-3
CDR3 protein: ASSPPWGRTDTQY

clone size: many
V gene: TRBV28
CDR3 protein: ASSLRTGGENEQF

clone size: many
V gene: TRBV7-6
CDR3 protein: ASSSRLAGDTDTQY

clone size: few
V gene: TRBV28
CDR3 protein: ASSLNRDTYTDTQY

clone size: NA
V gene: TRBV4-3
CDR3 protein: ASSQAQGEGHLF

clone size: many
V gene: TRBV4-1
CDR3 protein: ASSQDSRIYSGANVLT

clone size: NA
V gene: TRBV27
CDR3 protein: ASSTSGGSSYEQY

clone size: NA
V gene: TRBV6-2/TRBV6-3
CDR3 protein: ASSYPHFVEGAGEQF

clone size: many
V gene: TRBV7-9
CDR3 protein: ASSFDGNSYEQY

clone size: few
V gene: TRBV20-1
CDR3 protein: SARAPGLANTGELF

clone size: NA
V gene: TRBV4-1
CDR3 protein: ASSQLGQVSGYT